Sequencing of this T cell receptor (beta chain) was carried out in a study of CD8 T cells in ankylosing spondylitis. In its sample, this clonotype was seen many times. The antigen is not known. Germline CDR1 reads MNHEY; CDR2 reads SMNVEV (reference sequence). Trimming left V 6 bases short and J 0 bases short, with 8 bases between. The CDR3 has 13 amino acids. Study findings and constraints: From matched ankylosing spondylitis synovial fluid, disease-linked clones were reportedly recovered at significantly enriched levels. The disease-linked clones had a CD8+ phenotype and low blood frequencies.

From the 5' RACE reads, TCRdb called clonotypes with MiXCR, one entry per CDR3 protein. The table has some 240,000 distinct CDR3 sequences, over 8.5% seen once; the top ten hold under 7.5%. The rearrangement uses TRBV27 and TRBJ1-1; D is uncertain. The sequencing input was blood, either unsorted or a sorted T cell fraction (not recorded which). This sequence originates from a male donor with ankylosing spondylitis or in good health (not recorded which). In DNA, the CDR3 is TGTGCCAGCAGAAATGACCTGAACACTGAAGCTTTCTTT. Its translation is CASRNDLNTEAFF.